Presented here are 21 T cell receptor beta chains from one specimen sequenced in a study of human T cells and chemical hapten exposure. The sample's time point: pre-sensitization, week 0. Treatment indicated: therapeutic diphenylcyclopropenone sensitization with weekly scalp DPC. TCRdb independently ran MiXCR on the RACE reads; one entry per CDR3 protein. The data contain about 39,000 distinct CDR3 sequences, over 10% of them singletons. The specimen was whole blood, collected in connection with sensitization to the hapten diphenylcyclopropenone (DPC). The receptors were gathered from a young woman with alopecia areata. Some clones in this sample may be carry-over from other donors' samples.

This clonotype was observed many times. The genes are TRBV27 and TRBJ1-1, with 7 bases that match TRBD1. V lost 5 bases and J lost 5; bases outside the gene matches: 11. Germline CDR1 is MNHEY and CDR2 is SMNVEV (reference sequence). The CDR3 contains 15 residues. CDR3 residues: CASSTVDRVVTEAFF. The CDR3 nucleotides are TGTGCCAGCAGTACAGTTGACAGGGTGGTAACTGAAGCTTTCTTT.

This clonotype was found many times. The chain links TRBV20-1 to TRBJ2-5; no clear D. This CDR3 is built from 11 residues. CDR1 DFQATT and CDR2 SNEGSKA come from the germline V gene (reference sequence). The germline V and J ends were trimmed by 5 bases and 3 bases, with 7 bases remaining between them. CDR3 residues: CSALLKETQYF. The CDR3 DNA reads as TGCAGTGCTCTTCTTAAAGAGACCCAGTACTTC.

This chain joins TRBV19 and TRBJ2-3; TRBD2 agrees at 11 bases. Germline trimming cut 5 bases from V and 1 base from J; bases unmatched to any gene: 8. CDR3 length equals 17 residues. Germline values: CDR1 LNHDA, CDR2 SQIVND (reference sequence). This CDR3 reads CASSEEGTSGRTDTQYF. The DNA for the CDR3 is TGTGCCAGTAGTGAAGAAGGGACTAGCGGCCGCACAGATACGCAGTATTTT.

The chain employs TRBV6-5 and TRBJ1-1; D not resolved. Trimming shortened V by 6 bases and J by 1 base, and 21 bases separated the two germline ends. CDR1 and CDR2 (germline): MNHEY, SVGAGI. The CDR3 has 17 residues. CDR3 sequence (DNA): TGTGCCAGCAGCAGTTCAAGATGGACGGGATGGAACACTGAAGCTTTCTTT. This encodes CASSSSRWTGWNTEAFF.

By share of the sample, this clonotype is medium-sized (0.01 to 0.1%). The V call is TRBV27, the J call TRBJ1-6; a weak D match, TRBD1 (5 bases). This CDR3 has 15 amino acids. The V and J ends lost 8 bases and 0 bases respectively, with 11 bases between them. Looked up from germline, CDR1 is MNHEY and CDR2 is SMNVEV (reference sequence). The CDR3 DNA reads as TGTGCCAGCCGGGACCTTAGCTCCTATAATTCACCCCTCCACTTT. Residues: CASRDLSSYNSPLHF.

This clonotype has just a few counts. The chain has TRBV28 and TRBJ2-7, with 9 bases identical to TRBD1. Trimming took 2 bases from V and 2 from J; bases not matched to a gene: 4. Germline V gives CDR1 MDHEN, CDR2 SYDVKM. The CDR3 has 15 amino acids. The CDR3 DNA follows: TGTGCCAGCAGTTTAGGTTACAGGGGGCCCTACGAGCAGTACTTC. Translated: CASSLGYRGPYEQYF.

This clonotype was picked up a small number of times. J is TRBJ1-2 and V is TRBV9; tentatively, D is TRBD1 (5 bases). The CDR3 runs 13 residues. Between the trimmed V and J ends, which lost 4 bases and 5 bases, there was a span of 12 bases. CDR1 SGDLS and CDR2 YYNGEE come from the germline V gene. The CDR3 here is CASSPRQKYGYTF. The CDR3 DNA sequence: TGTGCCAGCAGCCCGAGACAGAAGTATGGCTACACCTTC.

This chain connects TRBV5-6 to TRBJ2-5; a possible D gene is TRBD1 (6 bases). This CDR3 has 13 residues. V dropped 2 bases and J dropped 7 bases, with 12 bases sitting between them. Per germline, CDR1 SGHDT and CDR2 YYEEEE. The CDR3 DNA is TGTGCCAGCAGCTTCGGACAGAAAGGGACCCAGTACTTC. Amino acids: CASSFGQKGTQYF. Variable domain in full (rest from reference TRBV5-6 and TRBJ2-5): DAGVTQSPTHLIKTRGQQVTLRCSPKSGHDTVSWYQQALGQGPQFIFQYYEEEERQRGNFPDRFSGHQFPNYSSELNVNALLLGDSALYLCASSFGQKGTQYFGPGTRLLVL.

This clonotype was seen a handful of times. V gene TRBV6-5 combines with J gene TRBJ2-1; 9 nucleotides match TRBD1. The length of the CDR3 is 14 residues. V dropped 7 bases and J dropped 4; count of bases not matched to a gene: 5. Germline-derived CDR1 and CDR2 are MNHEY and SVGAGI. As DNA, the CDR3 is TGTGCCAGCAAGTTACAGGGGGCGTACAATGAGCAGTTCTTC. This sequence encodes CASKLQGAYNEQFF.

Written as DNA, the CDR3 is TGCAGTGCTAGAGCGGGAGACCGGTCGTCGGTCGAGCAGTACTTC. Encoded protein: CSARAGDRSSVEQYF. The J gene is TRBJ2-7, the V gene TRBV20-1; the D gene is possibly TRBD2 (6 bases). Germline CDR1 DFQATT, CDR2 SNEGSKA (reference sequence). The germline V and J ends were trimmed by 1 base and 6 bases, with 19 bases remaining between them. CDR3 length equals 15 residues.

This clonotype was seen many times. V and J are TRBV20-1 and TRBJ1-2; D is unresolved. CDR1 and CDR2 (germline): DFQATT, SNEGSKA (reference sequence). V shed 3 bases and J shed 4 bases, with 15 bases lying between them. CDR3 size: 14 residues. CDR3 coding DNA: TGCAGTGCTAGGATGGAATTGGAAATCTATGGCTACACCTTC. Encoded protein: CSARMELEIYGYTF.

This clonotype occurred a few times. The genes are TRBV7-3 and TRBJ2-1; 8 bases align to TRBD1. V lost 4 bases, J lost 8 bases, and 7 bases stayed unmatched. This CDR3 is built from 14 residues. Germline V gene lookup returns CDR1 SGHTA and CDR2 FQGTGA. In DNA form, the CDR3 reads TGTGCCAGCAGCTCCCCCGGGACAGGCCATGAGCAGTTCTTC. Translated: CASSSPGTGHEQFF. Drawing the rest from reference TRBV7-3 and TRBJ2-1, the complete variable domain is GAGVSQTPSNKVTEKGKYVELRCDPISGHTALYWYRQSLGQGPEFLIYFQGTGAADDSGLPNDRFFAVRPEGSVSTLKIQRTERGDSAVYLCASSSPGTGHEQFFGPGTRLTVL.

This clonotype was detected many times. The chain employs TRBV21-1 and TRBJ1-2. TRBV21-1 is reported as a pseudogene. CDR3 length: 12 amino acids. The CDR3 region is CASSPQANGYTF. CDR3 sequence (DNA): TGTGCCAGCAGCCCTCAGGCCAATGGCTACACCTTC.

This rearrangement joins TRBV21-1 to TRBJ2-5. TRBV21-1 is designated a pseudogene. The CDR3 loop spans 12 amino acids. The CDR3 protein is CASSKLAETQYF. The CDR3 region has the DNA TGTGCCAGCAGCAAACTCGCAGAGACCCAGTACTTC.

This clonotype was seen more than once but under ten times. A junction end diverges from the germline sequence, so it may reflect a read error. J is TRBJ2-7 and V is TRBV28; TRBD1 is a possible D gene (7 bases). The germline gives CDR1 MDHEN, CDR2 SYDVKM. CDR3 length: 13 amino acids. CDR3 bases: TGTGCCAGCACCCGTCGATCGGGGGCGGACAGGCACTTC. It encodes CASTRRSGADRHF.

This chain uses TRBV13 with TRBJ2-3; 7 bases are a match to TRBD2. Unmatched junction bases numbered 9, after V lost 0 bases and J lost 9 bases. The germline V gene encodes CDR1 PRHDT and CDR2 FYEKMQ (reference sequence). This CDR3 region has 15 residues. The CDR3 region is CASSLGGERGGTQYF. DNA of the CDR3: TGTGCCAGCAGCTTAGGCGGCGAGCGGGGCGGAACGCAGTATTTT.

Many counts were recorded for this clonotype. The J gene is TRBJ2-7, the V gene TRBV6-2 or TRBV6-3, with TRBD2 matching over 8 bases. CDR3 length: 14 amino acids. Germline-derived CDR1 and CDR2 are MNHEY and SVGEGT. V shed 8 bases and J 6 bases; nucleotides not matched to a gene: 12. CDR3 region: CASLGTRRFGEQYF. The CDR3 DNA sequence: TGTGCCAGCCTCGGGACTAGAAGATTTGGCGAGCAGTACTTC.

This chain connects TRBV18 to TRBJ1-5, with a tentative D call TRBD1 (5 bases). V dropped 2 bases and J dropped 4 bases, with 12 bases sitting between them. The CDR3 runs 15 residues. Germline CDR1 KGHSH, CDR2 LQKENI. The CDR3 loop is CASSPTQGGNQPQHF. CDR3 in DNA: TGTGCCAGCTCACCAACGCAGGGAGGTAATCAGCCCCAGCATTTT. Complete variable domain (other parts from reference TRBV18 and TRBJ1-5): NAGVMQNPRHLVRRRGQEARLRCSPMKGHSHVYWYRQLPEEGLKFMVYLQKENIIDESGMPKERFSAEFPKEGPSILRIQQVVRGDSAAYFCASSPTQGGNQPQHFGDGTRLSIL.

This clonotype was counted many times. J is TRBJ2-3 and V is TRBV27; D is possibly TRBD2 (7 bases). The CDR3 has 17 residues. V was cut by 6 bases and J by 4 bases, with 23 bases left in between. From germline, CDR1 is MNHEY and CDR2 SMNVEV (reference sequence). The CDR3 loop reads CASRGGFGGAGPDTQYF. As DNA, the CDR3 is TGTGCCAGCAGGGGCGGATTTGGGGGGGCAGGCCCAGATACGCAGTATTTT.

This clonotype was picked up many times. The rearrangement links TRBV28 to TRBJ2-1; D could derive from TRBD1 or TRBD2 (5 bases each). Germline CDR1 MDHEN, CDR2 SYDVKM. V lost 3 bases, J lost 8 bases, and 14 bases lay in between. The CDR3 is made up of 14 amino acids. The CDR3 loop is CASSFPGPRDEQFF. The CDR3 nucleotides are TGTGCCAGCAGTTTCCCGGGACCCCGCGATGAGCAGTTCTTC.

This clonotype has ten or more counts. The chain uses TRBV4-2 and TRBJ2-5; unclear D gene. This CDR3 is 15 amino acids long. Germline V gives CDR1 LGHNA, CDR2 YNFKEQ. Trimming removed 0 bases from V and 2 bases from J, with 10 bases in between. CDR3: CASSQDPAKQETQYF. The CDR3, as DNA: TGTGCCAGCAGCCAAGACCCAGCGAAACAAGAGACCCAGTACTTC.